The next 2 T cell receptor beta chains were all read from a single sample in a study of radiation and T cells in renal cell carcinoma. The time point: baseline pretreatment blood. As to treatment: 15 Gy SBRT to primary tumor, nephrectomy 4 weeks later. Sequencing was performed with immunoSEQ multiplex PCR; in TCRdb, only in-frame clones are kept and a portion is missing. The table includes 150,000 or so clones, about 88% detected once. The sample consisted of blood, taken from a patient whose treatment included radiotherapy and nephrectomy. These receptors were taken from an older woman with renal cell carcinoma.

This chain connects TRBV15 to TRBJ2-2, with 13 positions matching TRBD2. Trimming took 1 base from V and 1 from J; bases not matched to a gene: 6. The CDR3 has 19 residues. The germline V gene has CDR1 LNHNV and CDR2 YYDKDF (reference sequence). The CDR3 coding sequence is TGTGCCACCAGCAGAGTTAGACTAGCGGGGGGAAAGAACACCGGGGAGCTGTTTTTT. This translates into CATSRVRLAGGKNTGELFF.

The chain carries TRBV28 and TRBJ1-6, with D perhaps matching TRBD1 (5 bases). This CDR3 has 16 amino acids. Germline loops: CDR1 MDHEN, CDR2 SYDVKM. V lost 5 bases and J lost 4, with 15 bases in between. The DNA of the CDR3 is TGTGCCAGCAGTCTCGGGGGGAGGGGTTATAATTCACCCCTCCACTTT. Translating it yields CASSLGGRGYNSPLHF.